These 30 T cell receptor beta chains came from one sample sequenced in a study of cytomegalovirus exposure and HLA in healthy donors. It was with 60 Vbeta and 13 Jbeta primers that the PCR ran. Method: immunoSEQ multiplex PCR; TCRdb's copy keeps in-frame clones and lacks some. The top ten hold under 2% of the sample, which has some 160,000 clones, approximately 83% seen once. Material: PBMCs. These TCRs come from a woman younger than 35 in good health and CMV-seronegative.

V is TRBV5-1 and J is TRBJ1-5, with D possibly TRBD1 on 5 matching bases. The length of the CDR3 is 14 residues. Trimming took 1 base from V and 6 from J, leaving 11 bases between them. Germline V lookup: CDR1 SGHRS, CDR2 YFSETQ. The CDR3 coding sequence is TGCGCCAGCAGCTTGTGGGCGGGGGGTCAGCCCCAGCATTTT. Encoded protein: CASSLWAGGQPQHF.

This clone was seen once. This chain links TRBV7-6 with TRBJ2-3; 9 bases map to TRBD1. The CDR3 contains 15 residues. Germline-derived CDR1 and CDR2 are SGHVS and FNYEAQ. Unmatched junction bases numbered 8, after V lost 3 bases and J lost 7 bases. CDR3 nucleotide sequence: TGTGCCAGCAGCTTGAGGACAGGGGCCGACTATACGCAGTATTTT. It encodes CASSLRTGADYTQYF.

The V gene is TRBV18, the J gene TRBJ1-1; D not certain. This CDR3 is 14 amino acids long. Germline loops: CDR1 KGHSH, CDR2 LQKENI. Deletions cut 2 bases from V and 2 bases from J, with 9 bases between. Here the CDR3 reads CASSPITRNTEAFF. CDR3 nucleotide sequence: TGTGCCAGCTCACCAATTACACGAAACACTGAAGCTTTCTTT.

The gene calls are TRBV29-1 and TRBJ2-4; 7 bases align to TRBD2. Looked up from germline, CDR1 is SQVTM and CDR2 is ANQGSEA. The CDR3 covers 15 residues. With 3 bases clipped from V and 2 bases from J, the junction kept 7 bases outside the gene matches. The CDR3 spells CSVDHWGGSKNIQYF. CDR3 nucleotides: TGCAGCGTTGACCATTGGGGGGGTTCCAAAAACATTCAGTACTTC.

The chain joins TRBV5-8 to TRBJ2-7, with TRBD1 identical over 7 bases. Germline CDR1 reads SGHTS; CDR2 reads YDEGEE. The CDR3 consists of 15 residues. Trimming cost V 0 bases and J 3 bases; bases outside gene matches: 6. CDR3 amino acids: CASSLALGGRYEQYF. Here the CDR3 DNA reads TGTGCCAGCAGCTTGGCCTTAGGGGGCCGCTACGAGCAGTACTTC.

The chain recombines TRBV18 with TRBJ2-7, with D possibly TRBD2 on 5 matching bases. The CDR3 sequence is 12 residues long. Germline CDR1 is KGHSH and CDR2 is LQKENI. Between the trimmed V and J ends, which lost 6 bases and 4 bases, there was a span of 10 bases. The CDR3 DNA follows: TGTGCCAGCTCCCCCGGCGGGTACGAGCAGTACTTC. It translates to CASSPGGYEQYF.

V and J are TRBV10-2 and TRBJ1-2; 10 bases align to TRBD1. This CDR3 contains 17 residues. V lost 1 base and J lost 4; bases outside the gene matches: 9. Looked up from germline, CDR1 is WSHSY and CDR2 is SAAADI. The CDR3 nucleotides read TGCGCCAGCAGTGAGTGGGGACAGGGGTTTCGAGGCTATGGCTACACCTTC. This encodes CASSEWGQGFRGYGYTF.

J is TRBJ1-6 and V is TRBV30, with a weak D call TRBD1 (5 bases). CDR3 length: 15 residues. Germline V gene lookup returns CDR1 GTSNPN and CDR2 SVGIG (reference sequence). The V end lost 0 bases, the J end lost 9 bases, and 15 bases lay between the germline ends. The CDR3 nucleotides are TGTGCCTGGAGTGTCGGGCAGGGTAGACGTTCACCCCTCCACTTT. This translates into CAWSVGQGRRSPLHF.

V usage is TRBV27 and J usage is TRBJ1-4; D gene ambiguous. This CDR3 has 14 amino acids. Per germline, CDR1 MNHEY and CDR2 SMNVEV (reference sequence). The V gene lost 8 bases and the J gene lost 0 bases, with 10 bases spanning the gap. The chain's CDR3 is CASAPATTNEKLFF. In DNA, the CDR3 is TGTGCCAGCGCCCCCGCTACAACTAATGAAAAACTGTTTTTT.

This clone occurred once. The CDR3 is CASSLSRSNTEAFF. CDR3 nucleotides: TGTGCCAGCTCACTCTCCCGGTCTAACACTGAAGCTTTCTTT. V is TRBV18 and J is TRBJ1-1, with D unresolved. Germline V CDR1 and CDR2: KGHSH, LQKENI. The CDR3 has 14 amino acids. V was cut by 4 bases and J by 2 bases, with 11 bases left in between.

The chain joins TRBV28 to TRBJ1-1; no reliable D call. Trimming cost V 3 bases and J 0 bases, with 14 bases left between them. CDR1 is MDHEN and CDR2 is SYDVKM in the germline V gene. The CDR3 sequence is 16 residues long. The CDR3 sequence is CASSFSAGLMNTEAFF. Here the CDR3 DNA reads TGTGCCAGCAGTTTCTCCGCAGGCTTGATGAACACTGAAGCTTTCTTT.

The sample holds a few counts of this clone. The chain employs TRBV5-1 and TRBJ1-3; the D gene is possibly TRBD1 (5 bases). The CDR3 consists of 15 residues. The V end was cut by 3 bases, the J end by 0 bases, with 10 bases between. In germline, CDR1 is SGHRS, CDR2 YFSETQ. The CDR3 loop reads CASSWEGSSGNTIYF. The DNA for the CDR3 is TGCGCCAGCAGCTGGGAGGGGAGCTCTGGAAACACCATATATTTT.

The chain has TRBV2 and TRBJ2-5; the match to TRBD2 covers 12 bases. Trimming at V came to 4 bases and at J to 3 bases, leaving 3 bases not matched to a gene. Germline-derived CDR1 and CDR2 are SNHLY and FYNNEI. CDR3 length equals 15 residues. CDR3 sequence: CASSVRLAGEETQYF. DNA for the CDR3: TGTGCCAGCAGTGTCAGACTAGCGGGGGAAGAGACCCAGTACTTC.

J is TRBJ1-2 and V is TRBV19, with D unresolved. Germline V gene sequence: CDR1 LNHDA, CDR2 SQIVND (reference sequence). The germline V and J ends were trimmed by 4 bases and 4 bases, with 7 bases remaining between them. The CDR3 is 12 amino acids. In DNA, the CDR3 is TGTGCCAGTAGTAGCTCAGTCTATGGCTACACCTTC. Translating gives CASSSSVYGYTF.

The J gene is TRBJ1-1, the V gene TRBV25-1; 8 bases map to TRBD1. Germline V gene data show CDR1 as MGHDK and CDR2 as SYGVNS. Unmatched junction bases numbered 2, after V lost 4 bases and J lost 10 bases. CDR3 length: 11 residues. CDR3 nucleotides: TGTGCCAGCAGTGGAACAGGGGGAGCTTTCTTT. Translated, it gives CASSGTGGAFF.

This clone was counted a single time. The J gene is TRBJ2-1, the V gene TRBV27; the match to TRBD1 covers 9 bases. J lost 4 bases, V lost 3 bases, and 4 bases had no gene match. The germline CDR1 and CDR2 sequences are MNHEY and SMNVEV (reference sequence). CDR3 length equals 15 residues. CDR3 DNA: TGTGCCAGCAGTTTCGGGACAGGGTGGTACAATGAGCAGTTCTTC. This translates into CASSFGTGWYNEQFF.

This chain uses TRBV27 with TRBJ1-6; 8 nucleotides line up with TRBD1. Germline CDR1 reads MNHEY; CDR2 reads SMNVEV (reference sequence). This CDR3 is 13 amino acids long. The ends lost 2 bases at V and 10 bases at J; junction bases unmatched: 1. In DNA form, the CDR3 reads TGTGCCAGCAGTTTACAGGGGGCCTCACCCCTCCACTTT. Translating gives CASSLQGASPLHF.

The V and J genes are TRBV7-9 and TRBJ1-1; D is perhaps TRBD1 (6 bases). V lost 6 bases and J 7 bases, leaving 12 bases between the germline ends. The CDR3 contains 12 residues. Per the germline V gene, CDR1 is SEHNR and CDR2 is FQNEAQ (reference sequence). The CDR3 spells CASRSSQGEAFF. CDR3 DNA: TGTGCCAGCAGGTCGTCACAGGGTGAAGCTTTCTTT.

The chain employs TRBV6-4 and TRBJ1-1, with a tentative D call TRBD1 (5 bases). The V gene lost 6 bases and the J gene lost 5 bases, with 13 bases spanning the gap. The CDR3 covers 13 residues. CDR1 is MRHNA, CDR2 SNTAGT, per germline. The CDR3 is CASRDRGGTEAFF. The CDR3 nucleotides are TGTGCCAGCAGGGATAGGGGTGGGACTGAAGCTTTCTTT.

The CDR3 here is CASKWDTSSYEQYF. The CDR3 bases are TGTGCCAGTAAATGGGACACGAGCTCCTACGAGCAGTACTTC. The genes are TRBV19 and TRBJ2-7; D perhaps matches TRBD1 (6 bases). Germline CDR1 and CDR2: LNHDA and SQIVND (reference sequence). The CDR3 loop spans 14 amino acids. V dropped 7 bases and J dropped 0 bases, with 13 bases sitting between them.

CDR3 sequence: CASSETTGGAWNEQFF. The CDR3 DNA sequence: TGTGCCAGCAGCGAAACGACAGGGGGCGCGTGGAATGAGCAGTTCTTC. The chain has TRBV14 and TRBJ2-1; 10 bases agree with TRBD1. This CDR3 has 16 residues. Germline CDR1 SGHDN, CDR2 FVKESK. The junction had 11 bases not matched to a gene; V was cut back by 5 bases and J by 7 bases.

The chain employs TRBV2 and TRBJ1-1; maybe TRBD1 (5 bases). V shed 1 base and J shed 3 bases, with 9 bases lying between them. The CDR3 consists of 14 residues. The germline CDR1 and CDR2 sequences are SNHLY and FYNNEI. The CDR3 DNA reads TGTGCCAGCAGTGAAGGGGGCGCGGACACTGAAGCTTTCTTT. Encoded protein: CASSEGGADTEAFF.

The chain recombines TRBV6-5 with TRBJ2-5, with 10 bases matching TRBD2. Germline V gene lookup returns CDR1 MNHEY and CDR2 SVGAGI. J lost 5 bases, V lost 0 bases, and 6 bases had no gene match. The CDR3 contains 16 residues. The CDR3 is CASSYSQRGGRETQYF. CDR3 in DNA: TGTGCCAGCAGTTACTCCCAGCGGGGGGGCCGTGAGACCCAGTACTTC.

The chain has TRBV2 and TRBJ1-5; 7 bases fit TRBD1. Germline V CDR1 and CDR2: SNHLY, FYNNEI. Trimming removed 7 bases from V and 2 bases from J; junction bases left unmatched: 17. The CDR3 length is 18 residues. The CDR3 reads CASTKEDRLDKGNQPQHF. The CDR3 DNA reads as TGTGCCAGCACAAAGGAGGACAGGTTGGATAAAGGCAATCAGCCCCAGCATTTT. Drawing the rest from reference TRBV2 and TRBJ1-5, the complete variable domain is EPEVTQTPSHQVTQMGQEVILRCVPISNHLYFYWYRQILGQKVEFLVSFYNNEISEKSEIFDDQFSVERPDGSNFTLKIRSTKLEDSAMYFCASTKEDRLDKGNQPQHFGDGTRLSIL.

This clone was counted only a few times. The chain is built from TRBV30 and TRBJ2-7; D is ambiguous. Germline V lookup: CDR1 GTSNPN, CDR2 SVGIG (reference sequence). Trimming shortened V by 3 bases and J by 2 bases, and 11 bases separated the two germline ends. The CDR3 has 13 amino acids. The CDR3 protein is CAWSPPSTYEQYF. CDR3 DNA sequence: TGTGCCTGGAGCCCTCCGAGTACCTACGAGCAGTACTTC. Using reference TRBV30 and TRBJ2-7 for the parts outside the CDR3, the full variable domain is SQTIHQWPATLVQPVGSPLSLECTVEGTSNPNLYWYRQAAGRGLQLLFYSVGIGQISSEVPQNLSASRPQDRQFILSSKKLLLSDSGFYLCAWSPPSTYEQYFGPGTRLTVT.

On this clone itself: Germline is not matched at one junction end, which may reflect a read error. This rearrangement joins TRBV7-9 to TRBJ2-7; 7 positions match TRBD1. CDR3 size: 15 residues. The germline V gene has CDR1 SEHNR and CDR2 FQNEAQ (reference sequence). The CDR3 sequence: CSSSLPGQNRNEQYF. The DNA for the CDR3 is TGTTCCAGCAGCTTACCGGGACAGAATCGAAACGAGCAGTACTTC.

V gene TRBV12-5 combines with J gene TRBJ1-1; D call uncertain. V was cut by 0 bases and J by 2 bases, with 10 bases left in between. Germline CDR1 and CDR2: LGHNT and FRNRAP. The length of the CDR3 is 15 residues. The CDR3 DNA reads as TGTGCTAGTGGTTTGGTACTTCATGAAAACACTGAAGCTTTCTTT. Translating it yields CASGLVLHENTEAFF.

This rearrangement joins TRBV4-1 to TRBJ1-1, with no clear D. Trimming cost V 2 bases and J 6 bases, with 16 bases left between them. The CDR3 loop spans 15 amino acids. Germline CDR1 MGHRA, CDR2 YSYEKL. This CDR3 is CASSQSRGKSAEAFF. The CDR3, as DNA: TGCGCCAGCAGCCAATCTCGGGGAAAATCCGCTGAAGCTTTCTTT.

In this sample, this clone turned up once. The V and J genes are TRBV11-3 and TRBJ2-7, with D perhaps TRBD2 (6 bases). Trimming shortened V by 5 bases and J by 0 bases, and 23 bases separated the two germline ends. CDR3 length: 18 residues. Germline V gene lookup returns CDR1 SGHNT and CDR2 YENEEA. The CDR3 coding sequence is TGTGCCAGCAGCCGACTCCTGTGGAGGGGCTCGAGCTCCTACGAGCAGTACTTC. Amino acid sequence: CASSRLLWRGSSSYEQYF.

About this clone itself: Other DNA sequences in the same sample also yield this CDR3. This sequence joins TRBV5-6 and TRBJ1-1, with 7 bases identical to TRBD1. The CDR3 extends over 14 amino acids. Germline CDR1 is SGHDT and CDR2 is YYEEEE. J lost 1 base, V lost 4 bases, and 4 bases had no gene match. The DNA of the CDR3 is TGTGCCAGCAGCGGGCGGACAGGGAACACTGAAGCTTTCTTT. It specifies CASSGRTGNTEAFF.